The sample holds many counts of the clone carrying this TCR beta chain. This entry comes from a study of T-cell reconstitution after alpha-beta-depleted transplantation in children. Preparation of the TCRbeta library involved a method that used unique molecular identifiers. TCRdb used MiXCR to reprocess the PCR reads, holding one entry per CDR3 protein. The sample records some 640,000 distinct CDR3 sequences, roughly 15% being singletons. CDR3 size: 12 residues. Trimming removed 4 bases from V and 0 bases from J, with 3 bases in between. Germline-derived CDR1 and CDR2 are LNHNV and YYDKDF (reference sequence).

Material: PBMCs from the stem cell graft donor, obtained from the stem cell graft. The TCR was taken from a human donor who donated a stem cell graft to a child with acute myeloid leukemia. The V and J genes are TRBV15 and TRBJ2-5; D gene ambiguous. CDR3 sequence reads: CATSKYQETQYF. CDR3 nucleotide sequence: TGTGCCACCAGCAAGTACCAAGAGACCCAGTACTTC.